This T cell receptor (beta chain) is drawn from a study of radiotherapy plus CTLA-4 blockade in lung cancer. To note about this clone: Its antigen is not known.

Measured with immunoSEQ multiplex PCR; TCRdb has only the in-frame clones, and not every one. Of around 71,000 clones listed, around 76% are singletons. Patients had chemo-refractory metastatic non-small-cell lung cancer and received focal radiation plus CTLA-4 blockade that used ipilimumab. Findings of the study overall: Early blood T cell clone dynamics reportedly forecast response best, with interferon-beta. An expansion of tumor-derived TCR clones occurred in blood after radiotherapy plus ipilimumab.

V gave up 5 bases and J gave up 8 bases; unmatched junction bases: 8. Germline V lookup: CDR1 MNHNS, CDR2 SASEGT. This CDR3 region has 14 residues. The receptor was isolated from a human donor with non-small cell lung cancer whose response to radiotherapy plus ipilimumab could not be evaluated. Some clones in this sample may be carry-over from other donors' samples. The sequencing here drew on peripheral blood, taken from a patient treated with radiotherapy plus ipilimumab. The chain carries TRBV6-1 and TRBJ1-4, with 7 nucleotides matching TRBD1. For the CDR3, the DNA is TGTGCCAGCAGTAGGTACAGGGGCCCCGAAAAACTGTTTTTT. It specifies CASSRYRGPEKLFF.